This T cell receptor beta chain was found in a study of blood T cell repertoires in COVID-19 (dated by TCRdb to the early 2020s). In the study overall: The collaborator samples originated in the United States, Italy and Spain and spanned the acute and convalescent phases of COVID-19. The repertoires were released in a freely available public database meant as a resource for research on the immune response to SARS-CoV-2. Samples were obtained from the ongoing ImmuneRACE study (first 160 participants) and from 1,000 to 1,500 subjects provided by 6 global collaborators. Subjects who had been exposed to COVID-19, were actively infected with it, or had recovered from it provided the deeply sampled blood TCRbeta repertoires that made up the dataset. The sample metadata nearly always contained a de-identified subject ID, COVID-19 status, age in years and sex. Where HLA class I and class II types were available, the types were taken from metadata supplied by the sample provider, not from assay-based typing. The prospective study material was composed of cDNA or gDNA derived from T cells, B-cell-depleted T cells, or PBMCs.

TCRbeta CDR3 regions were amplified from genomic DNA by means of the immunoSEQ Assay, a bias-controlled multiplex PCR. As for the original processing: The number of nucleated cells in each sample was estimated by amplification of reference gene primers within the assay. To quantify the absolute abundance of each unique TCRbeta CDR3 rearrangement, sequence reads were collapsed and filtered. For each sample, productive Simpson clonality was calculated as the square root of Simpson's diversity index across productive rearrangements. Sourced from immuneACCESS, this table was stored by TCRdb with only in-frame sequences that have V and J called. A share of the clones is absent; for the studies checked, an unresolved V gene accounts for under half, and the remainder has no known explanation. That table furnishes V, J and clone size, whereas the DNA furnished D and trimming. This sample has about 200,000 clones in its table, and around 84% of those were observed once. Roughly 10% of the sample lies in the top ten.

Results the study describes overall, beyond this receptor: How much clinical and demographic metadata was included differed by source and by participant, and the metadata was provided uncurated.

Whole blood was collected in K2EDTA tubes by collaborating institutions according to the institutions' own protocols. For TCRbeta analysis, collaborator samples were shipped as frozen whole blood, as isolated PBMCs, or as DNA extracted from either sample type. Trimming leaves V shorter by 0 bases and J shorter by 4 bases, with the junction holding 5 bases beyond the gene matches. The CDR3 contains 15 residues, cysteine and phenylalanine counted. The retained sequence is limited to the CDR3, 45 bases, with the frame set at the first base. The germline V gene provides CDR1 MNHEY and CDR2 SVGAGI. For this clone: The antigen it binds to is not known. The sample holds no much larger clone one base away, and base qualities are not on file.

The chain is assembled from TRBV6-5 and TRBJ1-1; 7 bases in between match TRBD1. The sequenced material came from peripheral blood. This receptor was taken from a middle-aged man with active or convalescent COVID-19. Here is the DNA: TGTGCCAGCAGTTACTCAGGGGGCAGGACCACTGAAGCTTTCTTT. This yields the protein CASSYSGGRTTEAFF.